This TCR beta chain stems from a study of T-cell reconstitution after alpha-beta-depleted transplantation in children. Unique molecular identifiers were incorporated when the TCRbeta library was constructed. TCRdb reanalysed the PCR reads using MiXCR and keeps one entry per CDR3 protein. Of fewer than 400,000 distinct CDR3 sequences in the sample, over 20% were seen once. The CDR3 runs to 15 residues. Looked up from germline, CDR1 is SGHTA and CDR2 is FQGTGA. The germline V and J ends were trimmed by 3 bases and 7 bases, with 16 bases remaining between them. This clonotype was obtained from a male patient aged 5 to 17 who had a stem cell transplant for acute lymphoblastic leukemia, so the T cells may come from the graft donor. V is TRBV7-3 and J is TRBJ2-4, with D possibly called TRBD1 or TRBD2 (6 bases each). The sequenced sample was PBMCs, mostly from graft donor cells, obtained 180 days after TCRalphabeta/CD19-depleted stem cell transplant. In DNA, the CDR3 is TGTGCCAGCAGCTTTGGGTTCGGGGGCGGGAACATTCAGTACTTC. Its protein is CASSFGFGGGNIQYF.